This record looks at one T cell receptor (beta chain) sequence and its context. The antigen is unknown. CDR1 and CDR2 (germline): SNHLY, FYNNEI. CDR3 length: 14 residues. Between the trimmed V and J ends, which lost 8 bases and 0 bases, there was a span of 10 bases. The data were taken from a study of T cell responses to AZD1222 COVID-19 vaccine. Using immunoSEQ multiplex PCR, the repertoire was profiled, and TCRdb retains in-frame clones only, with some absent. The sample records 140,000 to 150,000 clones, approximately 78% being singletons. Findings of the study overall: Recipients of two AZD1222 doses showed rising Spike-specific TCR breadth and depth.

The input for sequencing was peripheral blood, taken on day 0 of MenACWY control vaccination. V gene TRBV2 combines with J gene TRBJ2-2, with D tentatively TRBD1 or TRBD2 (5 bases each). This receptor was identified in an adult in good health. The CDR3 coding sequence is TGTGCCAGCCGGGGCCAGGCGAACACCGGGGAGCTGTTTTTT. As protein: CASRGQANTGELFF.